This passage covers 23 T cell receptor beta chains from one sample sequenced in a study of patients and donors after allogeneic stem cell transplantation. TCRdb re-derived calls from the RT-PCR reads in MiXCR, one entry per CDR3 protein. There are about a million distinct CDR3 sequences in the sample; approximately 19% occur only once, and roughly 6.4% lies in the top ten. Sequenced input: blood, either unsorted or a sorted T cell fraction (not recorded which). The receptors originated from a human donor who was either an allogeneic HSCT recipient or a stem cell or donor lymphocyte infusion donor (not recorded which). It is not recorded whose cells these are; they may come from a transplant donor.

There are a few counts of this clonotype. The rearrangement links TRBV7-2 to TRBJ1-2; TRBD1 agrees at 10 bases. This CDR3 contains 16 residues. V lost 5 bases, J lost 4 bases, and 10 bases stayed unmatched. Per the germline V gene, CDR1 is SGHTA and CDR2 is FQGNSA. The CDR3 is CASSRSPGQGSYGYTF. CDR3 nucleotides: TGTGCCAGCAGCCGTAGCCCGGGACAGGGGTCCTATGGCTACACCTTC. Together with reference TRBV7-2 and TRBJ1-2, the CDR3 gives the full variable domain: GAGVSQSPSNKVTEKGKDVELRCDPISGHTALYWYRQSLGQGLEFLIYFQGNSAPDKSGLPSDRFSAERTGGSVSTLTIQRTQQEDSAVYLCASSRSPGQGSYGYTFGSGTRLTVV.

The CDR3 DNA reads TGTGCCAGCAGTCCACCGTCAGTTTACTATGGCTACACCTTC. Encoded protein: CASSPPSVYYGYTF. The chain has TRBV6-2 or TRBV6-3 and TRBJ1-2; D is ambiguous. This CDR3 has 14 amino acids. The germline CDR1 and CDR2 sequences are MNHEY and SVGEGT. Trimming took 5 bases from V and 3 from J, leaving 13 bases between them.

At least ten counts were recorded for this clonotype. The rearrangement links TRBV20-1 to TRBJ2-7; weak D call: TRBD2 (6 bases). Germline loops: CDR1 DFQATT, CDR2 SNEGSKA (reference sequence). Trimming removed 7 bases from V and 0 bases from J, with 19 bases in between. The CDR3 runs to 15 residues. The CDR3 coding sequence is TGCAGTGGAACTGAAGGAGGGTCAGGCTCCTACGAGCAGTACTTC. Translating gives CSGTEGGSGSYEQYF.

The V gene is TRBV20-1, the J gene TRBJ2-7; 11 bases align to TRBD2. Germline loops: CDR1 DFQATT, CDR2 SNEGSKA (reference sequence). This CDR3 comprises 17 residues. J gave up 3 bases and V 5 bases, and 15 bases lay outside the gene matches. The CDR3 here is CSAPRLAGPSRGYEQYF. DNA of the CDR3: TGCAGTGCTCCCCGACTAGCGGGACCCTCCAGAGGCTACGAGCAGTACTTC.

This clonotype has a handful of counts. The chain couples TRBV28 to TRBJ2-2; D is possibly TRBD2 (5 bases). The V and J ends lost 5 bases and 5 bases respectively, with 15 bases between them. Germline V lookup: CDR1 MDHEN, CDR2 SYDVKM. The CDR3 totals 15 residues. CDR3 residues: CASSAAGSRTGELFF. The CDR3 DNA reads TGTGCCAGCAGTGCCGCGGGCTCGCGGACCGGGGAGCTGTTTTTT.

The DNA for the CDR3 is TGTGCCAGCTCACCAGGTTCCGGGGATTACGAGCAGTACTTC. Residues: CASSPGSGDYEQYF. The chain has TRBV18 and TRBJ2-7, with D possibly TRBD2 on 5 matching bases. The CDR3 sequence is 14 residues long. The ends were cut back, 2 bases at V and 4 bases at J, with 12 bases in the middle. The germline V gene encodes CDR1 KGHSH and CDR2 LQKENI.

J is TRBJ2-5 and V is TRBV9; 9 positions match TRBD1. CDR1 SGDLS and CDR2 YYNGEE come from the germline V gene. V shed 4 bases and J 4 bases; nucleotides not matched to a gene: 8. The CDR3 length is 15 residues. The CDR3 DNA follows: TGTGCCAGCAGCCCTACAGGGGGCGGAACAGAGACCCAGTACTTC. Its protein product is CASSPTGGGTETQYF.

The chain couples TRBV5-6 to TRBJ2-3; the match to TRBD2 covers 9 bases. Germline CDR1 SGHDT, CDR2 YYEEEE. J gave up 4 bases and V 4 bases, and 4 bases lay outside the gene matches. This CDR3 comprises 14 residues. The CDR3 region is CASSLSGSADTQYF. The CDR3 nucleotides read TGTGCCAGCAGCCTTAGCGGGAGTGCAGATACGCAGTATTTT.

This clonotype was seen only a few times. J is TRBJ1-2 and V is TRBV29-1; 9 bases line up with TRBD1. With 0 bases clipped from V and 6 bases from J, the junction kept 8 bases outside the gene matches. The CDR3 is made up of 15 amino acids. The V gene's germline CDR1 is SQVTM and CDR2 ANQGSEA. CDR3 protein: CSVEDRGQGVHGYTF. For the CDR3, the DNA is TGCAGCGTTGAAGATCGGGGACAGGGTGTACATGGCTACACCTTC.

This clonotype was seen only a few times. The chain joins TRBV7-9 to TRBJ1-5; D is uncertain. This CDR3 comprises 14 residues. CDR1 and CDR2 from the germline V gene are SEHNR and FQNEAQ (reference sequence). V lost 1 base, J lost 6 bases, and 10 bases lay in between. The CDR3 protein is CASSLVGSFQPQHF. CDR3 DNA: TGTGCCAGCAGCTTAGTAGGGTCTTTTCAGCCCCAGCATTTT. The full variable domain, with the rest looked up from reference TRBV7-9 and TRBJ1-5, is DTGVSQNPRHKITKRGQNVTFRCDPISEHNRLYWYRQTLGQGPEFLTYFQNEAQLEKSRLLSDRFSAERPKGSFSTLEIQRTEQGDSAMYLCASSLVGSFQPQHFGDGTRLSIL.

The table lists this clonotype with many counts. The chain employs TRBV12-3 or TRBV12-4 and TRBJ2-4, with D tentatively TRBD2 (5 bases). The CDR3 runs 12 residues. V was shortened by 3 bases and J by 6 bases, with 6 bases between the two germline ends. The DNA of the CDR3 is TGTGCCAGCAGTTTTGAGGGAAACATTCAGTACTTC. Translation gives CASSFEGNIQYF.

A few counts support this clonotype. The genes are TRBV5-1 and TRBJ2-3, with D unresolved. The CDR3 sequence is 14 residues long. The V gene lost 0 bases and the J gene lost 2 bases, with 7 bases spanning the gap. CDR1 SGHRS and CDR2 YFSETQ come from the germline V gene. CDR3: CASSLETVTDTQYF. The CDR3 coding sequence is TGCGCCAGCAGCTTGGAAACAGTCACAGATACGCAGTATTTT.

CDR3 amino acids: CATSRGGGAEAFF. CDR3 nucleotides: TGTGCCACCAGCAGGGGGGGGGGCGCTGAAGCTTTCTTT. V is TRBV15 and J is TRBJ1-1; D perhaps matches TRBD1 (6 bases). CDR3 length equals 13 residues. From germline, CDR1 is LNHNV and CDR2 YYDKDF (reference sequence). Trimming took off 3 bases at V and 6 bases at J, with 11 bases between the two ends.

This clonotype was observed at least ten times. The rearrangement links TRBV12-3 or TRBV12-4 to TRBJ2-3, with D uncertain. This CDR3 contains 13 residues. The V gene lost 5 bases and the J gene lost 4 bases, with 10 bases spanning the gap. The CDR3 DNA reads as TGTGCCAGCAGTCCCCGGTTGGCAGATACGCAGTATTTT. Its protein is CASSPRLADTQYF.

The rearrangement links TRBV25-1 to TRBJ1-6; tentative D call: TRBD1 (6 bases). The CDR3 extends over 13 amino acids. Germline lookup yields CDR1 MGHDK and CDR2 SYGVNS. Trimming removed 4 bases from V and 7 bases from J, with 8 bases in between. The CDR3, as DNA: TGTGCCAGCAGTGGGAGGGGGAATTCACCCCTCCACTTT. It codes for CASSGRGNSPLHF.

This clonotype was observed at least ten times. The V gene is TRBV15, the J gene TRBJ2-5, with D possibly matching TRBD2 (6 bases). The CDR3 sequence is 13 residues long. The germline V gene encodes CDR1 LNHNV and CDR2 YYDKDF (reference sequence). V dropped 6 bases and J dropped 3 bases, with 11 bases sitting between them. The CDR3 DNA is TGTGCCACCAGTTATTGGGGGGAAGAGACCCAGTACTTC. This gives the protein CATSYWGEETQYF.

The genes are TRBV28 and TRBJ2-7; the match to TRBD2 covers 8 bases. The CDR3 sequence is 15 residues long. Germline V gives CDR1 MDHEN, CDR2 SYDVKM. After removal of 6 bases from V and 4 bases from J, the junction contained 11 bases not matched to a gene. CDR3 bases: TGTGCCAGCAGATTTTTAGCGGGGCAGATTTACGAGCAGTACTTC. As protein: CASRFLAGQIYEQYF.

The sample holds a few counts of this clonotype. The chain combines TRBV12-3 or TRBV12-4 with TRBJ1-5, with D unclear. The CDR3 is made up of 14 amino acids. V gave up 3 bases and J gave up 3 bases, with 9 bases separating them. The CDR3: CASSFRVNNQPQHF. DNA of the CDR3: TGTGCCAGCAGTTTCCGGGTCAACAATCAGCCCCAGCATTTT.

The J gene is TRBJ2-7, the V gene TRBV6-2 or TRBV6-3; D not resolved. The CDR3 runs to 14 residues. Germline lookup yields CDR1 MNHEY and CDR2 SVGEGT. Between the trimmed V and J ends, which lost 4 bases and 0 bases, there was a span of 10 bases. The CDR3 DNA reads TGTGCCAGCAGTTGGCGCGGTAGCTCCTACGAGCAGTACTTC. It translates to CASSWRGSSYEQYF.

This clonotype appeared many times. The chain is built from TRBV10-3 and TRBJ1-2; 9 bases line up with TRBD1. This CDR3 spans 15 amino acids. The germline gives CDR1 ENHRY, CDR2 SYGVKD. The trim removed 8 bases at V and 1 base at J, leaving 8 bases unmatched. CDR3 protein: CAISRTGVINYGYTF. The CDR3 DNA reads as TGTGCCATCTCCCGGACAGGGGTCATTAACTATGGCTACACCTTC.

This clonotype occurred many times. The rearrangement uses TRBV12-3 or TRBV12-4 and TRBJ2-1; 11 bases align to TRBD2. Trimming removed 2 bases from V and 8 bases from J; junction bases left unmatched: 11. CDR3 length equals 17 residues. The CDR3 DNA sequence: TGTGCCAGCAGTTTAACTTCTAGCGGGGGGCCCTTGGATGAGCAGTTCTTC. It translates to CASSLTSSGGPLDEQFF.

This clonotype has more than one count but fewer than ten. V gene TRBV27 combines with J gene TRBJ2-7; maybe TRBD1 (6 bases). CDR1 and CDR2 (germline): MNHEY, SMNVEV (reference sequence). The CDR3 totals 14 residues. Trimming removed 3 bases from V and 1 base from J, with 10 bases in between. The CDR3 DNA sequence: TGTGCCAGCAGTTTGGACAGTATTTCCTACGAGCAGTACTTC. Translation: CASSLDSISYEQYF.

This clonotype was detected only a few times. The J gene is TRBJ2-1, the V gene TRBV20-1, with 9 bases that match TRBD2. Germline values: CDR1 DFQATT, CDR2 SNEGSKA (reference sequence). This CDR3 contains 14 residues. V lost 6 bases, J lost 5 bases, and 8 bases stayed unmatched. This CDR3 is CSAPRTSVDNEQFF. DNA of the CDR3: TGCAGTGCCCCCCGGACTAGCGTCGACAATGAGCAGTTCTTC.